The 19 T cell receptor beta chains reported below all come from one sample, sequenced in a study of OX40 agonist ivuxolimab in advanced cancers. The repertoire was sequenced with immunoSEQ multiplex PCR; TCRdb's copy has only in-frame clones and lacks some. The data hold over 60,000 clones, with roughly nine tenths observed a single time. The sequences come from CD4+ or CD8+ T cells sorted from blood, collected in a trial of the OX40 agonist ivuxolimab. These TCRs come from an adult with an advanced solid tumor such as melanoma, head and neck, liver or kidney cancer.

The V call is TRBV5-6, the J call TRBJ1-3; D is uncertain. V lost 4 bases, J lost 2 bases, and 13 bases lay in between. CDR3 length: 15 amino acids. Germline CDR1 reads SGHDT; CDR2 reads YYEEEE. The CDR3 reads CASSLRTSAGNTIYF. The CDR3 bases are TGTGCCAGCAGCCTCAGGACGAGCGCTGGAAACACCATATATTTT. Full variable domain (missing parts from reference TRBV5-6 and TRBJ1-3): DAGVTQSPTHLIKTRGQQVTLRCSPKSGHDTVSWYQQALGQGPQFIFQYYEEEERQRGNFPDRFSGHQFPNYSSELNVNALLLGDSALYLCASSLRTSAGNTIYFGEGSWLTVV.

The chain joins TRBV10-3 to TRBJ2-2; 8 bases match TRBD2. CDR3 length equals 15 residues. V lost 10 bases and J lost 2; bases outside the gene matches: 9. Germline V gene sequence: CDR1 ENHRY, CDR2 SYGVKD. CDR3 protein: CATTDGGDNTGELFF. The CDR3 coding sequence is TGTGCCACCACGGACGGGGGGGACAACACCGGGGAGCTGTTTTTT.

The chain combines TRBV2 with TRBJ2-2; 12 bases line up with TRBD2. V shed 5 bases, J shed 0 bases, and the junction held 4 bases outside the gene matches. Germline V CDR1 and CDR2: SNHLY, FYNNEI. The CDR3 loop spans 17 amino acids. As DNA, the CDR3 is TGTGCCAGCAGTATGACTAGCGGGAGAACGAACACCGGGGAGCTGTTTTTT. Protein: CASSMTSGRTNTGELFF.

The J gene is TRBJ1-5, the V gene TRBV11-2; D gene ambiguous. This CDR3 is 13 amino acids long. Germline V gene data show CDR1 as SGHAT and CDR2 as FQNNGV. V was clipped by 5 bases and J by 4 bases, with 9 bases between them. CDR3 nucleotides: TGTGCCAGCAGCGACACAAATAATCAGCCCCAGCATTTT. Protein: CASSDTNNQPQHF.

The V gene is TRBV7-9, the J gene TRBJ2-3; D remains unclear. This CDR3 is 13 amino acids long. V was clipped by 1 base and J by 5 bases, with 7 bases between them. Germline assignment: CDR1 SEHNR and CDR2 FQNEAQ (reference sequence). The CDR3 nucleotides read TGTGCCAGCAGCTTAGTGGGGTTAGATACGCAGTATTTT. It encodes CASSLVGLDTQYF.

The V and J genes are TRBV19 and TRBJ1-5; no definite D call. In germline, CDR1 is LNHDA, CDR2 SQIVND (reference sequence). The ends were cut back, 2 bases at V and 2 bases at J, with 16 bases in the middle. The CDR3 has 17 residues. CDR3 protein: CASSISRSVRGNQPQHF. CDR3 sequence (DNA): TGTGCCAGTAGTATAAGCCGGTCAGTTCGGGGCAATCAGCCCCAGCATTTT.

The chain joins TRBV7-3 to TRBJ2-7, with D maybe TRBD1 (6 bases). CDR3 length: 13 residues. Germline CDR1 is SGHTA and CDR2 is FQGTGA. The germline V and J ends were trimmed by 5 bases and 3 bases, with 11 bases remaining between them. CDR3 nucleotide sequence: TGTGCCAGCAGCCTAGGGACAAACTACGAGCAGTACTTC. Translated: CASSLGTNYEQYF.

In this sample, this clone turned up a few times. The CDR3 reads CASSLASGGSGETQYF. Here the CDR3 DNA reads TGTGCCAGCAGCTTAGCTAGCGGGGGCTCGGGGGAGACCCAGTACTTC. This rearrangement joins TRBV11-1 to TRBJ2-5, with TRBD2 identical over 9 bases. The ends lost 0 bases at V and 5 bases at J; junction bases unmatched: 7. The CDR3 runs 16 residues. Germline CDR1 SGHAT, CDR2 FQDESV (reference sequence).

The rearrangement joins TRBV7-9 to TRBJ2-1; D gene ambiguous. V was pared by 3 bases and J by 0 bases, with 6 bases between. The CDR3 has 14 amino acids. Germline V gene sequence: CDR1 SEHNR, CDR2 FQNEAQ (reference sequence). The CDR3 sequence is CASSFQSSYNEQFF. The CDR3 nucleotides read TGTGCCAGCAGCTTCCAGAGCTCCTACAATGAGCAGTTCTTC.

This chain joins TRBV21-1 and TRBJ2-5; the tabulated D call, TRBD2, remains unverified against the DNA. TRBV21-1 constitutes a pseudogene. The CDR3 covers 12 residues. DNA for the CDR3: TGTGCCAGCAGCAAAGTGCGAGAGACCCAGTACTTC. As protein: CASSKVRETQYF.

The chain links TRBV6-1 to TRBJ2-3, with 7 bases that match TRBD2. Trimming removed 2 bases from V and 1 base from J; junction bases left unmatched: 3. The CDR3 extends over 15 amino acids. The germline CDR1 and CDR2 sequences are MNHNS and SASEGT. CDR3 in DNA: TGTGCCAGCAGTGAAAGTGGGGGGGGCACAGATACGCAGTATTTT. Residues: CASSESGGGTDTQYF.

The gene calls are TRBV7-8 and TRBJ1-5; 9 nucleotides align to TRBD1. The V segment lost 4 bases and the J segment 3 bases; nucleotides outside the gene matches: 7. CDR1 SGHVS and CDR2 FQNEAQ come from the germline V gene. The CDR3 runs 16 residues. The CDR3 coding sequence is TGTGCCAGCAGCTCTGGGACAGGGTTGGTCAATCAGCCCCAGCATTTT. Protein: CASSSGTGLVNQPQHF.

The chain couples TRBV2 to TRBJ1-1; 11 nucleotides agree with TRBD1. The CDR3 is made up of 16 amino acids. Losses at the gene ends were 7 bases for V and 5 bases for J; bases not matched to a gene: 12. CDR1 SNHLY and CDR2 FYNNEI come from the germline V gene. The CDR3 DNA is TGTGCCAGCACCAAAAGGGATGGGACAGGGGGAACTGAAGCTTTCTTT. Protein sequence: CASTKRDGTGGTEAFF.

V and J are TRBV30 and TRBJ1-4; D may be TRBD1 (5 bases). From germline, CDR1 is GTSNPN and CDR2 SVGIG (reference sequence). Trimming cost V 1 base and J 8 bases, with 17 bases left between them. CDR3 size: 15 residues. The CDR3 DNA reads TGTGCCTGGAGTGGGGGACCTCACTCGCGGGAAAAACTGTTTTTT. It encodes CAWSGGPHSREKLFF. The complete variable domain, with remaining parts taken from reference TRBV30 and TRBJ1-4, reads SQTIHQWPATLVQPVGSPLSLECTVEGTSNPNLYWYRQAAGRGLQLLFYSVGIGQISSEVPQNLSASRPQDRQFILSSKKLLLSDSGFYLCAWSGGPHSREKLFFGSGTQLSVL.

J is TRBJ2-1 and V is TRBV11-3, with D uncertain. The CDR3 runs to 16 residues. Trimming took off 2 bases at V and 0 bases at J, with 11 bases between the two ends. The germline CDR1 and CDR2 sequences are SGHNT and YENEEA. The CDR3: CASSLLWESSYNEQFF. The CDR3 DNA is TGTGCCAGCAGCTTACTGTGGGAAAGCTCCTACAATGAGCAGTTCTTC.

The V gene is TRBV7-3, the J gene TRBJ2-3, with D maybe TRBD1 (6 bases). Trimming took 5 bases from V and 1 from J, leaving 13 bases between them. The V gene's germline CDR1 is SGHTA and CDR2 FQGTGA. This CDR3 has 15 residues. The CDR3 region has the DNA TGTGCCAGCAGCCCGAGGGGGATTGGCACAGATACGCAGTATTTT. It is translated as CASSPRGIGTDTQYF.

This chain joins TRBV11-3 and TRBJ2-1; a weak D match, TRBD2 (5 bases). Germline CDR1 reads SGHNT; CDR2 reads YENEEA. The CDR3 loop spans 17 amino acids. V was cut by 0 bases and J by 2 bases, with 14 bases left in between. The CDR3 loop is CASSLDPGTQPYNEQFF. The CDR3 region has the DNA TGTGCCAGCAGCTTAGACCCGGGAACCCAACCCTACAATGAGCAGTTCTTC.

The chain is built from TRBV4-1 and TRBJ1-5; 8 bases line up with TRBD1. The germline V gene has CDR1 MGHRA and CDR2 YSYEKL. CDR3 length equals 19 residues. Unmatched junction bases numbered 16, after V lost 0 bases and J lost 6 bases. CDR3 sequence reads: CASSQDVQGARKLGQPQHF. DNA for the CDR3: TGCGCCAGCAGCCAAGATGTGCAGGGGGCGCGTAAATTAGGTCAGCCCCAGCATTTT.

This chain uses TRBV9 with TRBJ2-2; 12 bases are shared with TRBD2. CDR1 and CDR2 (germline): SGDLS, YYNGEE. The CDR3 extends over 17 amino acids. Trimming at V came to 4 bases and at J to 8 bases, leaving 12 bases not matched to a gene. The CDR3 DNA reads as TGTGCCAGCAGCACCCCCCCTAGCGGGGGGGCATCGGGGGAGCTGTTTTTT. Translation gives CASSTPPSGGASGELFF.